This T cell receptor (beta chain) was recorded in a study of glioma-infiltrating T cells. Study results and caveats: Only very few CDR3 sequences appeared in both tissue and blood. Above-expected tissue-blood divergence occurred in all gliomas, most in low-grade ones.

Amplification of TCR alpha and beta CDR3 regions from RNA used iRepertoire nested multiplex PCR. TCRdb passed the multiplex PCR reads through MiXCR, listing each CDR3 protein once. The sample records approximately 90,000 distinct CDR3 sequences, about a quarter being singletons. At least ten counts were recorded for this clonotype. No antigen is known for it. The V gene end was trimmed by 3 bases and the J gene end by 7 bases; junction bases not matched to a gene: 7. The CDR3 contains 15 residues. Germline loops: CDR1 SGHVS, CDR2 FQNEAQ. This chain links TRBV7-8 with TRBJ1-5, with 9 bases that match TRBD1. Sequencing input: glioma tissue, nonneoplastic brain tissue, or PBMCs (not recorded which). This receptor was identified in a human donor with low-grade glioma or glioblastoma, undergoing nonglioma brain surgery, or in good health (not recorded which). This chain's CDR3 is CASSFDRGDIQPQHF. In DNA, the CDR3 is TGTGCCAGCAGCTTCGACAGGGGGGATATACAGCCCCAGCATTTT.